The rows below give T cell receptor beta chains drawn from one sample of a study of blood T cell repertoires in COVID-19. Libraries were prepared by immunoSEQ multiplex PCR; TCRdb keeps only in-frame clonotypes and omits some of them. The sample includes about 85,000 clones, roughly 87% of them seen just once. Specimen: peripheral blood. The receptor source for this set is a man aged 55 to 70 with acute or convalescent COVID-19. Both conserved end residues are part of each CDR3. D genes are given only for firm matches. Size tells how often a clone was seen (once, few, many) or the class of an expanded clone, and some rows leave it out.

V gene: TRBV27
J gene: TRBJ1-6
clone size: NA
D gene: TRBD1
CDR3 protein: CASSFDRGYNSPLHF
CDR3 DNA: TGTGCCAGCAGTTTTGACAGGGGTTATAATTCACCCCTCCACTTT

V gene: TRBV6-2/TRBV6-3
J gene: TRBJ2-5
clone size: NA
D gene: TRBD2
CDR3 protein: CASSWGGQETQYF
CDR3 DNA: TGTGCCAGCAGTTGGGGGGGACAAGAGACCCAGTACTTC

V gene: TRBV19
J gene: TRBJ1-2
clone size: once
D gene: NA
CDR3 protein: CASWGLLRNYGYTF
CDR3 DNA: TGTGCCAGTTGGGGCCTCCTCCGCAACTATGGCTACACCTTC

V gene: TRBV7-8
J gene: TRBJ2-7
clone size: NA
D gene: NA
CDR3 protein: CASSLAKDKSSYEQYF
CDR3 DNA: TGTGCCAGCAGCTTAGCAAAGGACAAGAGCTCCTACGAGCAGTACTTC

V gene: TRBV3-1/TRBV3-2
J gene: TRBJ1-1
clone size: once
D gene: NA
CDR3 protein: CASSPGGAGKAFF
CDR3 DNA: TGTGCCAGCAGCCCCGGGGGGGCGGGTAAAGCTTTCTTT

V gene: TRBV18
J gene: TRBJ2-5
clone size: NA
D gene: NA
CDR3 protein: CASSPRVTDLQETQYF
CDR3 DNA: TGTGCCAGCTCACCCCGGGTGACAGATCTCCAAGAGACCCAGTACTTC

V gene: TRBV29-1
J gene: TRBJ2-1
clone size: once
D gene: TRBD1
CDR3 protein: CSVEGQFFIQGADEQFF
CDR3 DNA: TGCAGCGTTGAAGGGCAATTCTTTATACAGGGGGCGGATGAGCAGTTCTTC

V gene: TRBV16
J gene: TRBJ2-3
clone size: NA
D gene: TRBD2
CDR3 protein: CASSQSTSASDTQYF
CDR3 DNA: TGTGCCAGCAGCCAATCGACTAGCGCCTCAGATACGCAGTATTTT

V gene: TRBV19
J gene: TRBJ1-4
clone size: NA
D gene: TRBD1
CDR3 protein: CASSTFGQDEKLFF
CDR3 DNA: TGTGCCAGTAGTACCTTCGGACAGGATGAAAAACTGTTTTTT

V gene: TRBV24-1
J gene: TRBJ2-3
clone size: once
D gene: TRBD1
CDR3 protein: CATSDLTGGTDTQYF
CDR3 DNA: TGTGCCACCAGTGATTTGACAGGGGGCACAGATACGCAGTATTTT

V gene: TRBV6-2/TRBV6-3
J gene: TRBJ2-3
clone size: NA
D gene: TRBD2
CDR3 protein: CASSLRTSGGADTQYF
CDR3 DNA: TGTGCCAGCAGCCTAAGGACTAGCGGGGGGGCAGATACGCAGTATTTT

V gene: TRBV7-2
J gene: TRBJ2-7
clone size: NA
D gene: NA
CDR3 protein: CASSLEVESYEQYF
CDR3 DNA: TGTGCCAGCAGCTTAGAAGTAGAGTCCTACGAGCAGTACTTC

V gene: TRBV6-2/TRBV6-3
J gene: TRBJ2-3
clone size: NA
D gene: TRBD1
CDR3 protein: CASSYSPGRGPGTQYF
CDR3 DNA: TGTGCCAGCAGTTACTCCCCCGGCAGGGGGCCCGGTACGCAGTATTTT

V gene: TRBV5-4
J gene: TRBJ1-1
clone size: NA
D gene: NA
CDR3 protein: CASSSPGLEAFF
CDR3 DNA: TGTGCCAGCAGCTCACCGGGTCTCGAAGCTTTCTTT

V gene: TRBV6-2/TRBV6-3
J gene: TRBJ1-1
clone size: NA
D gene: TRBD1
CDR3 protein: CASSEGTVLEAFF
CDR3 DNA: TGTGCCAGCAGTGAGGGGACAGTTCTCGAAGCTTTCTTT

V gene: TRBV30
J gene: TRBJ1-4
clone size: NA
D gene: NA
CDR3 protein: CAWSLGQGNEKLFF
CDR3 DNA: TGTGCCTGGAGTTTAGGGCAGGGGAATGAAAAACTGTTTTTT

V gene: TRBV27
J gene: TRBJ1-2
clone size: NA
D gene: NA
CDR3 protein: CASSFLGLGTLNYGYTF
CDR3 DNA: TGTGCCAGCAGTTTTTTAGGCCTGGGGACACTTAACTATGGCTACACCTTC

V gene: TRBV12-3/TRBV12-4
J gene: TRBJ2-5
clone size: NA
D gene: NA
CDR3 protein: CASSSSEEETQYF
CDR3 DNA: TGTGCCAGCAGTTCAAGCGAGGAGGAGACCCAGTACTTC

V gene: TRBV7-9
J gene: TRBJ1-4
clone size: NA
D gene: TRBD1
CDR3 protein: CASSLEGTALAGEKLFF
CDR3 DNA: TGTGCCAGCAGCTTAGAAGGGACAGCCTTAGCAGGGGAAAAACTGTTTTTT

V gene: TRBV9
J gene: TRBJ1-6
clone size: NA
D gene: TRBD1
CDR3 protein: CASSVETGGYNSPLHF
CDR3 DNA: TGTGCCAGCAGCGTAGAAACAGGGGGCTATAATTCACCCCTCCACTTT

V gene: TRBV4-2
J gene: TRBJ1-2
clone size: NA
D gene: NA
CDR3 protein: CASSQDSIDVANYGYTF
CDR3 DNA: TGTGCCAGCAGCCAAGATTCGATCGATGTAGCTAACTATGGCTACACCTTC

V gene: TRBV19
J gene: TRBJ2-5
clone size: NA
D gene: TRBD1
CDR3 protein: CASSIGQGAETQYF
CDR3 DNA: TGTGCCAGTAGTATAGGACAGGGGGCCGAGACCCAGTACTTC

V gene: TRBV30
J gene: TRBJ2-3
clone size: NA
D gene: TRBD1
CDR3 protein: CAWRGQGSTDTQYF
CDR3 DNA: TGTGCCTGGAGGGGACAGGGGAGCACAGATACGCAGTATTTT

V gene: TRBV6-2/TRBV6-3
J gene: TRBJ2-4
clone size: once
D gene: NA
CDR3 protein: CASSSYRDTKNIQYF
CDR3 DNA: TGTGCCAGCAGTTCCTACAGGGATACCAAAAACATTCAGTACTTC

V gene: TRBV6-1
J gene: TRBJ1-6
clone size: once
D gene: NA
CDR3 protein: CASSEAPRSDSPLHF
CDR3 DNA: TGTGCCAGCAGTGAAGCGCCCAGGTCCGATTCACCCCTCCACTTT

V gene: TRBV9
J gene: TRBJ1-6
clone size: once
D gene: NA
CDR3 protein: CASSLSGGHRYNSPLHF
CDR3 DNA: TGTGCCAGCAGCTTAAGCGGGGGGCACCGCTATAATTCACCCCTCCACTTT

V gene: TRBV19
J gene: TRBJ1-5
clone size: NA
D gene: NA
CDR3 protein: CASKRGSNQPQHF
CDR3 DNA: TGTGCCAGTAAGCGGGGTAGCAATCAGCCCCAGCATTTT

V gene: TRBV9
J gene: TRBJ2-1
clone size: once
D gene: NA
CDR3 protein: CASSVDGGEKFF
CDR3 DNA: TGTGCCAGCAGCGTAGACGGCGGTGAAAAGTTCTTC

V gene: TRBV5-1
J gene: TRBJ1-1
clone size: NA
D gene: NA
CDR3 protein: CASSLTRNTEAFF
CDR3 DNA: TGCGCCAGCAGCTTGACCAGGAACACTGAAGCTTTCTTT

V gene: TRBV27
J gene: TRBJ1-2
clone size: NA
D gene: NA
CDR3 protein: CASTPRRQSTGYTF
CDR3 DNA: TGTGCCAGCACCCCTCGAAGACAGTCAACTGGCTACACCTTC

V gene: TRBV3-1/TRBV3-2
J gene: TRBJ1-3
clone size: NA
D gene: NA
CDR3 protein: CASSLQGGGSGNTIYF
CDR3 DNA: TGTGCCAGCAGCCTACAGGGAGGGGGCTCTGGAAACACCATATATTTT

V gene: TRBV11-2
J gene: TRBJ1-1
clone size: NA
D gene: NA
CDR3 protein: CASSSIHQGPGNTEAFF
CDR3 DNA: TGTGCCAGCAGCTCTATTCATCAGGGGCCAGGGAACACTGAAGCTTTCTTT

V gene: TRBV6-2/TRBV6-3
J gene: TRBJ1-2
clone size: NA
D gene: NA
CDR3 protein: CASSYPGQSYGYTF
CDR3 DNA: TGTGCCAGCAGTTACCCCGGACAGAGCTATGGCTACACCTTC

V gene: TRBV5-8
J gene: TRBJ2-5
clone size: NA
D gene: TRBD1
CDR3 protein: CASSPRVGQGAEETQYF
CDR3 DNA: TGTGCCAGCAGCCCAAGAGTGGGACAGGGGGCTGAAGAGACCCAGTACTTC

V gene: TRBV10-1
J gene: TRBJ2-7
clone size: once
D gene: NA
CDR3 protein: CASSPGWSGEYEQYF
CDR3 DNA: TGCGCCAGCAGCCCCGGTTGGTCGGGGGAGTACGAGCAGTACTTC

V gene: TRBV6-6
J gene: TRBJ1-3
clone size: NA
D gene: TRBD1
CDR3 protein: CASSHRQGGNTIYF
CDR3 DNA: TGTGCCAGCAGTCACCGACAGGGAGGAAACACCATATATTTT

V gene: TRBV29-1
J gene: TRBJ2-1
clone size: few
D gene: NA
CDR3 protein: CSVETDGNEQFF
CDR3 DNA: TGCAGCGTGGAGACCGACGGGAATGAGCAGTTCTTC

V gene: TRBV6-5
J gene: TRBJ2-7
clone size: NA
D gene: NA
CDR3 protein: CATPCWAGDYEQYF
CDR3 DNA: TGTGCCACCCCATGTTGGGCAGGGGACTACGAGCAGTACTTC

V gene: TRBV24-1
J gene: TRBJ1-1
clone size: NA
D gene: NA
CDR3 protein: CATSGGTEAFF
CDR3 DNA: TGTGCCACCAGTGGAGGCACTGAAGCTTTCTTT

V gene: TRBV3-1/TRBV3-2
J gene: TRBJ1-1
clone size: NA
D gene: TRBD1
CDR3 protein: CASSQTGGVVFNTEAFF
CDR3 DNA: TGTGCCAGCAGCCAAACAGGGGGGGTAGTGTTTAACACTGAAGCTTTCTTT

V gene: TRBV6-5
J gene: TRBJ1-1
clone size: NA
D gene: NA
CDR3 protein: CASSSMTGRANTEAFF
CDR3 DNA: TGTGCCAGCAGTTCTATGACAGGACGGGCCAACACTGAAGCTTTCTTT

V gene: TRBV6-5
J gene: TRBJ1-5
clone size: NA
D gene: TRBD1
CDR3 protein: CASSRTGLNQPQHF
CDR3 DNA: TGTGCCAGCAGCAGGACAGGGCTTAATCAGCCCCAGCATTTT

V gene: TRBV12-5
J gene: TRBJ1-2
clone size: NA
D gene: NA
CDR3 protein: CASGLGVGGYTF
CDR3 DNA: TGTGCTAGTGGTCTCGGAGTTGGTGGCTACACCTTC

V gene: TRBV9
J gene: TRBJ2-7
clone size: NA
D gene: TRBD2
CDR3 protein: CASSVGLAASYEQYF
CDR3 DNA: TGTGCCAGCAGCGTGGGACTAGCCGCTTCTTATGAGCAGTACTTC

V gene: TRBV9
J gene: TRBJ2-1
clone size: NA
D gene: TRBD1
CDR3 protein: CASSSQRQGLSYNEQFF
CDR3 DNA: TGTGCCAGCAGCTCCCAACGACAGGGGTTATCCTACAATGAGCAGTTCTTC

V gene: TRBV9
J gene: TRBJ2-5
clone size: NA
D gene: NA
CDR3 protein: CASSVGRAYETQYF
CDR3 DNA: TGTGCCAGCAGCGTAGGGCGGGCGTACGAGACCCAGTACTTC

V gene: TRBV29-1
J gene: TRBJ1-2
clone size: NA
D gene: TRBD1
CDR3 protein: CSVAGQGGYTF
CDR3 DNA: TGCAGCGTTGCAGGACAGGGGGGCTACACCTTC

V gene: TRBV19
J gene: TRBJ1-5
clone size: NA
D gene: NA
CDR3 protein: CASSIEGGRNQPQHF
CDR3 DNA: TGTGCCAGTAGTATAGAGGGGGGGAGAAATCAGCCCCAGCATTTT

V gene: TRBV2
J gene: TRBJ1-1
clone size: NA
D gene: TRBD1
CDR3 protein: CASSLTGLNTEAFF
CDR3 DNA: TGTGCCAGCAGCCTGACAGGGCTGAACACTGAAGCTTTCTTT

V gene: TRBV5-5
J gene: TRBJ2-7
clone size: NA
D gene: NA
CDR3 protein: CASSSRLGAEIYEQYF
CDR3 DNA: TGTGCCAGCAGCTCCCGGCTTGGGGCAGAAATTTACGAGCAGTACTTC

V gene: TRBV25-1
J gene: TRBJ2-5
clone size: NA
D gene: NA
CDR3 protein: CASSLDGETQYF
CDR3 DNA: TGTGCCAGCAGTCTAGACGGAGAGACCCAGTACTTC

V gene: TRBV19
J gene: TRBJ2-7
clone size: NA
D gene: NA
CDR3 protein: CASSKGAGTYEQYF
CDR3 DNA: TGTGCCAGTAGTAAAGGGGCAGGGACCTACGAGCAGTACTTC

V gene: TRBV18
J gene: TRBJ2-5
clone size: NA
D gene: TRBD1
CDR3 protein: CASSIGQVETKTQYF
CDR3 DNA: TGTGCCAGCTCAATCGGACAGGTGGAGACGAAGACCCAGTACTTC

V gene: TRBV10-2
J gene: TRBJ1-2
clone size: NA
D gene: NA
CDR3 protein: CASSESRGNYGYTF
CDR3 DNA: TGCGCCAGCAGTGAGTCTCGGGGTAACTATGGCTACACCTTC